The rows below give T cell receptor beta chains drawn from one sample of a study of identical twins. Each CDR3 protein is one row after TCRdb ran MiXCR on the 5' RACE reads. The sample has 400,000 to 500,000 distinct CDR3 sequences, about a fifth seen once. Specimen: naive T cells sorted from blood. The receptors were gathered from a man aged 45-65 years in good health. Each CDR3 is given with its conserved first and last residue. Each record gives: J gene, D gene, CDR3 length, clone size, V gene, CDR3 DNA, CDR3 protein. The D gene is left open where the match is weak. The size field is filled for only some rows; it gives once, few, many or a size class.

j_call: TRBJ2-7
d_call: NA
cdr3_length: 13
clone_size: NA
v_call: TRBV25-1
cdr3_nt: TGTGCCAGCAGTGAATCTCAATGGGCCGAGCAGTACTTC
cdr3_aa: CASSESQWAEQYF

j_call: TRBJ1-1
d_call: TRBD1
cdr3_length: 12
clone_size: NA
v_call: TRBV11-2
cdr3_nt: TGTGCCAGCACCGACGACAGGGCCGAAGCTTTCTTT
cdr3_aa: CASTDDRAEAFF

j_call: TRBJ2-4
d_call: NA
cdr3_length: 17
clone_size: NA
v_call: TRBV4-3
cdr3_nt: TGCGCCAGCAGCCAAGAATCCGAAGCCCTAGCCAAAAACATTCAGTACTTC
cdr3_aa: CASSQESEALAKNIQYF

j_call: TRBJ2-1
d_call: TRBD2
cdr3_length: 17
clone_size: many
v_call: TRBV5-1
cdr3_nt: TGCGCCAGCAGCTCGAGTGCTAGCGGCGGTTCCTACAATGAGCAGTTCTTC
cdr3_aa: CASSSSASGGSYNEQFF

j_call: TRBJ2-7
d_call: NA
cdr3_length: 15
clone_size: NA
v_call: TRBV4-3
cdr3_nt: TGCGCCAGCAGCCAAGAGATCGGACAGATCTACGAGCAGTACTTC
cdr3_aa: CASSQEIGQIYEQYF

j_call: TRBJ2-7
d_call: TRBD2
cdr3_length: 15
clone_size: few
v_call: TRBV10-3
cdr3_nt: TGTGCCATCAGTCAACCGGGACTAGCGGTTTACGAGCAGTACTTC
cdr3_aa: CAISQPGLAVYEQYF

j_call: TRBJ2-2
d_call: NA
cdr3_length: 16
clone_size: few
v_call: TRBV12-3/TRBV12-4
cdr3_nt: TGTGCCAGCAGTTTAACCGGAACAGTTCTCACCGGGGAGCTGTTTTTT
cdr3_aa: CASSLTGTVLTGELFF

j_call: TRBJ2-3
d_call: TRBD2
cdr3_length: 15
clone_size: many
v_call: TRBV4-2
cdr3_nt: TGTGCCAGCAGCCAACGGACTAGCGCGGGCAATACGCAGTATTTT
cdr3_aa: CASSQRTSAGNTQYF

j_call: TRBJ2-1
d_call: TRBD2
cdr3_length: 15
clone_size: NA
v_call: TRBV5-1
cdr3_nt: TGCGCCAGCAGCCTTAGCGGGAGGCCCGGCAATGAGCAGTTCTTC
cdr3_aa: CASSLSGRPGNEQFF

j_call: TRBJ2-7
d_call: TRBD1
cdr3_length: 18
clone_size: few
v_call: TRBV12-5
cdr3_nt: TGTGCTAGTGGTTTGGGTTCTTCCGGGACAGGGGGATCCTACGAGCAGTACTTC
cdr3_aa: CASGLGSSGTGGSYEQYF

j_call: TRBJ2-1
d_call: TRBD2
cdr3_length: 14
clone_size: few
v_call: TRBV6-4
cdr3_nt: TGTGCCAGCAGTGACGGGACTAGCTCCAATGAGCAGTTCTTC
cdr3_aa: CASSDGTSSNEQFF

j_call: TRBJ2-1
d_call: TRBD2
cdr3_length: 17
clone_size: few
v_call: TRBV10-2
cdr3_nt: TGCGCCAGCAGTGAGTGGGGGGGGTTTGGAGGGTACAATGAGCAGTTCTTC
cdr3_aa: CASSEWGGFGGYNEQFF

j_call: TRBJ1-4
d_call: NA
cdr3_length: 18
clone_size: NA
v_call: TRBV11-1
cdr3_nt: TGTGCCAGCAGCTCTGGACTGGGGGCGAGTGCAACTAATGAAAAACTGTTTTTT
cdr3_aa: CASSSGLGASATNEKLFF

j_call: TRBJ1-5
d_call: NA
cdr3_length: 13
clone_size: NA
v_call: TRBV7-2
cdr3_nt: TGTGCCAGCAGCTTAAGGGTAGAGCAGCCCCAGCATTTT
cdr3_aa: CASSLRVEQPQHF

j_call: TRBJ2-7
d_call: NA
cdr3_length: 14
clone_size: few
v_call: TRBV13
cdr3_nt: TGTGCCAGCAGCCAAGACACGAGCTCCTACGAGCAGTACTTC
cdr3_aa: CASSQDTSSYEQYF

j_call: TRBJ2-3
d_call: NA
cdr3_length: 17
clone_size: few
v_call: TRBV21-1
cdr3_nt: TGTGCCAGCAGCAAAGACGTAGGGCGAGGGGAGGCAGATACGCAGTATTTT
cdr3_aa: CASSKDVGRGEADTQYF

j_call: TRBJ2-3
d_call: NA
cdr3_length: 18
clone_size: many
v_call: TRBV13
cdr3_nt: TGTGCCAGCAGCTTAGGTCGGTTCCGGGGGCGAACCACAGATACGCAGTATTTT
cdr3_aa: CASSLGRFRGRTTDTQYF

j_call: TRBJ2-2
d_call: NA
cdr3_length: 12
clone_size: many
v_call: TRBV20-1
cdr3_nt: TGCAGTGCTAGCTACAACACCGGGGAGCTGTTTTTT
cdr3_aa: CSASYNTGELFF

j_call: TRBJ2-7
d_call: NA
cdr3_length: 14
clone_size: many
v_call: TRBV29-1
cdr3_nt: TGCAGCGTGGCGGGACAAATCACCTCCTACGAGCAGTACTTC
cdr3_aa: CSVAGQITSYEQYF

j_call: TRBJ2-2
d_call: TRBD1
cdr3_length: 17
clone_size: many
v_call: TRBV6-5
cdr3_nt: TGTGCCAGCAGTTACCTCGGGACAGGGGTGAACGCCGGGGAGCTGTTTTTT
cdr3_aa: CASSYLGTGVNAGELFF

j_call: TRBJ1-1
d_call: TRBD1
cdr3_length: 16
clone_size: NA
v_call: TRBV15
cdr3_nt: TGTGCCACCAGCAGGCTCCCGGGACAGGGAATCACTGAAGCTTTCTTT
cdr3_aa: CATSRLPGQGITEAFF

j_call: TRBJ2-1
d_call: TRBD2
cdr3_length: 15
clone_size: many
v_call: TRBV28
cdr3_nt: TGTGCCAGCAGTTTCGTTTTAGCGGGAGGTAATGAGCAGTTCTTC
cdr3_aa: CASSFVLAGGNEQFF

j_call: TRBJ2-1
d_call: NA
cdr3_length: 15
clone_size: few
v_call: TRBV4-1
cdr3_nt: TGCGCCAGCAGCCAAGGACTAGGCTTGGGGAATGAGCAGTTCTTC
cdr3_aa: CASSQGLGLGNEQFF

j_call: TRBJ2-1
d_call: TRBD2
cdr3_length: 18
clone_size: many
v_call: TRBV20-1
cdr3_nt: TGCAGTGCCGTTCCTAGCGGGAGGGCACTCCCCTCCTACAATGAGCAGTTCTTC
cdr3_aa: CSAVPSGRALPSYNEQFF

j_call: TRBJ2-5
d_call: NA
cdr3_length: 13
clone_size: many
v_call: TRBV5-1
cdr3_nt: TGCGCCAGCAGCTTGACAGTTCAAGAGACCCAGTACTTC
cdr3_aa: CASSLTVQETQYF

j_call: TRBJ2-2
d_call: NA
cdr3_length: 19
clone_size: few
v_call: TRBV5-6
cdr3_nt: TGTGCCAGCAGCTTGGACCCGACTAGTTTGAATTCGCACGCCGGGGAGCTGTTTTTT
cdr3_aa: CASSLDPTSLNSHAGELFF

j_call: TRBJ2-7
d_call: TRBD2
cdr3_length: 16
clone_size: NA
v_call: TRBV7-9
cdr3_nt: TGTGCCAGCAGCTTAGCCCCTAGCGGGAGAGGCTACGAGCAGTACTTC
cdr3_aa: CASSLAPSGRGYEQYF

j_call: TRBJ2-3
d_call: NA
cdr3_length: 12
clone_size: NA
v_call: TRBV28
cdr3_nt: TGTGCCAGCAATACGCATGCCAATACGCAGTATTTT
cdr3_aa: CASNTHANTQYF

j_call: TRBJ2-1
d_call: NA
cdr3_length: 13
clone_size: few
v_call: TRBV5-1
cdr3_nt: TGCGCCAGCAGCATCCGGACACACAATGAGCAGTTCTTC
cdr3_aa: CASSIRTHNEQFF

j_call: TRBJ2-5
d_call: TRBD1
cdr3_length: 17
clone_size: many
v_call: TRBV20-1
cdr3_nt: TGCAGTGCTACGTCCGGGACAGGGATTGAATTCCAAGAGACCCAGTACTTC
cdr3_aa: CSATSGTGIEFQETQYF

j_call: TRBJ1-1
d_call: TRBD1
cdr3_length: 14
clone_size: NA
v_call: TRBV12-3/TRBV12-4
cdr3_nt: TGTGCCAGCAGTTTAGCTCTACAGGGGGGTCTAGCTTTCTTT
cdr3_aa: CASSLALQGGLAFF

j_call: TRBJ2-1
d_call: TRBD2
cdr3_length: 15
clone_size: many
v_call: TRBV14
cdr3_nt: TGTGCCAGCAGCCGCTGGCGGGGGACTGGAGGTGAGCAGTTCTTC
cdr3_aa: CASSRWRGTGGEQFF

j_call: TRBJ1-1
d_call: NA
cdr3_length: 13
clone_size: NA
v_call: TRBV5-1
cdr3_nt: TGCGCCAGCAGCGTTACCACAAACACTGAAGCTTTCTTT
cdr3_aa: CASSVTTNTEAFF

j_call: TRBJ1-6
d_call: NA
cdr3_length: 14
clone_size: few
v_call: TRBV12-3/TRBV12-4
cdr3_nt: TGTGCCAGCAGTTTAGCGTCCGACAGTTCACCCCTCCACTTT
cdr3_aa: CASSLASDSSPLHF

j_call: TRBJ2-5
d_call: NA
cdr3_length: 14
clone_size: few
v_call: TRBV11-2
cdr3_nt: TGTGCCAGCAGCTTAGGGGTAGGGGGAGAGACCCAGTACTTC
cdr3_aa: CASSLGVGGETQYF

j_call: TRBJ2-3
d_call: NA
cdr3_length: 14
clone_size: few
v_call: TRBV10-2
cdr3_nt: TGCGCCAGCAGTGGGGCTAGCTTCAAAGATACGCAGTATTTT
cdr3_aa: CASSGASFKDTQYF

j_call: TRBJ2-7
d_call: NA
cdr3_length: 13
clone_size: NA
v_call: TRBV20-1
cdr3_nt: TGCAGTGCTACCAGGGACAACTCCTACGAGCAGTACTTC
cdr3_aa: CSATRDNSYEQYF

j_call: TRBJ2-3
d_call: NA
cdr3_length: 14
clone_size: NA
v_call: TRBV6-4
cdr3_nt: TGTGCCAGCGCTGACAGGCTTAGCACAGATACGCAGTATTTT
cdr3_aa: CASADRLSTDTQYF

j_call: TRBJ1-5
d_call: NA
cdr3_length: 13
clone_size: NA
v_call: TRBV7-2
cdr3_nt: TGTGCCAGCAGCTTAGGTCCGTTGCAGCCCCAGCATTTT
cdr3_aa: CASSLGPLQPQHF

j_call: TRBJ1-1
d_call: NA
cdr3_length: 11
clone_size: many
v_call: TRBV12-3/TRBV12-4
cdr3_nt: TGTGCCAGCAGTTTGGGGGCAGAAGCTTTCTTT
cdr3_aa: CASSLGAEAFF

j_call: TRBJ1-5
d_call: NA
cdr3_length: 14
clone_size: many
v_call: TRBV12-3/TRBV12-4
cdr3_nt: TGTGCCAGCAGTTTAGAGGCGGCGAATCAGCCCCAGCATTTT
cdr3_aa: CASSLEAANQPQHF

j_call: TRBJ2-7
d_call: TRBD2
cdr3_length: 15
clone_size: NA
v_call: TRBV18
cdr3_nt: TGTGCCAGCTCACCCGGCCTGAGCGGGAGGTACGAGCAGTACTTC
cdr3_aa: CASSPGLSGRYEQYF

j_call: TRBJ1-1
d_call: NA
cdr3_length: 14
clone_size: many
v_call: TRBV4-3
cdr3_nt: TGCGCCAGCAGCCGATCGACAGAGAACACTGAAGCTTTCTTT
cdr3_aa: CASSRSTENTEAFF

j_call: TRBJ2-1
d_call: TRBD2
cdr3_length: 18
clone_size: NA
v_call: TRBV6-2/TRBV6-3
cdr3_nt: TGTGCCAGCAGTTACCGGTTGGCGGGACTAGCGGACGTGGATGAGCAGTTCTTC
cdr3_aa: CASSYRLAGLADVDEQFF

j_call: TRBJ1-1
d_call: NA
cdr3_length: 12
clone_size: few
v_call: TRBV6-6
cdr3_nt: TGTGCCAGCAGGTACCGGAACACTGAAGCTTTCTTT
cdr3_aa: CASRYRNTEAFF

j_call: TRBJ2-1
d_call: NA
cdr3_length: 12
clone_size: NA
v_call: TRBV7-9
cdr3_nt: TGTGCCAGCAGCCCGGCCCCCCATGAGCAGTTCTTC
cdr3_aa: CASSPAPHEQFF

j_call: TRBJ2-7
d_call: TRBD1
cdr3_length: 14
clone_size: few
v_call: TRBV28
cdr3_nt: TGTGCCAGCAGGCCTACAGGGGTGGGATACGAGCAGTACTTC
cdr3_aa: CASRPTGVGYEQYF

j_call: TRBJ2-1
d_call: NA
cdr3_length: 12
clone_size: many
v_call: TRBV29-1
cdr3_nt: TGCAGCGTCTTAGACGGCTACAATGAGCAGTTCTTC
cdr3_aa: CSVLDGYNEQFF